Presented here are 2 T cell receptor beta chains from one specimen sequenced in a study of response to subunit inactivated influenza vaccine. TCRdb ran MiXCR on the RT-PCR reads and lists one entry per CDR3 protein. The sample yields about 650,000 distinct CDR3 sequences, 12% to 15% seen once. Sequenced material: PBMCs from blood, taken approximately 15 days before vaccination. The receptors here all came from a man in his forties or fifties who received an inactivated influenza vaccine.

This clonotype was detected a few times. The chain uses TRBV6-1 and TRBJ2-3, with 8 bases lining up with TRBD1. V gave up 4 bases and J gave up 5 bases; unmatched junction bases: 8. The CDR3 is 15 residues long. Germline CDR1 is MNHNS and CDR2 is SASEGT. The CDR3: CASSADGQGLDTQYF. Here the CDR3 DNA reads TGTGCCAGCAGTGCAGACGGACAGGGATTAGATACGCAGTATTTT.

This clonotype was counted a few times. V and J are TRBV20-1 and TRBJ2-7, with D perhaps matching TRBD2 (6 bases). V lost 5 bases and J lost 3, with 14 bases in between. CDR3 length: 13 amino acids. Germline V gene lookup returns CDR1 DFQATT and CDR2 SNEGSKA (reference sequence). CDR3: CSAPGGYNYEQYF. CDR3 DNA sequence: TGCAGTGCTCCCGGAGGGTACAACTACGAGCAGTACTTC.